These 19 T cell receptor beta chains originate from one sample sequenced in a study of T cell repertoires in cytomegalovirus infection (dated by TCRdb to between 2018 and 2021). Sequenced using an Illumina HiSeq 1500. Through fastp at Q25 and MiXCR, TCRdb rebuilt clones from the public reads, retaining in-frame beta chains. Rows with a matching CDR3 protein are joined into one entry that keeps the most common DNA and genes. This sample holds about 900,000 distinct CDR3 sequences; less than 35% were observed only once. Around 15% of the sample is held by the ten biggest clonotypes. For these receptors, no antigen is known. What this sample's treatment or condition label stands for: in vitro stimulation with specific CMV peptide epitopes to enrich CMV-specific T cells. This specimen consisted of cultured CD8+ T cells from PBMCs, obtained from culture after CMV antigen stimulation. The receptors originated from a human donor in good health (CMV status not recorded). Some clones in this sample may be carry-over from other donors' samples.

The rearrangement links TRBV4-3 to TRBJ2-5; tentative D call: TRBD1 (5 bases). The V end lost 0 bases, the J end lost 1 base, and 12 bases lay between the germline ends. The CDR3 length is 16 residues. Germline V gives CDR1 LGHNA, CDR2 YSLEER. CDR3 loop: CASSQDRGPLQETQYF. The CDR3 DNA reads TGCGCCAGCAGCCAAGATAGGGGTCCCCTCCAAGAGACCCAGTACTTC.

V and J are TRBV2 and TRBJ2-2; D possibly uses TRBD1 or TRBD2 (5 bases each). V was trimmed by 3 bases and J by 4 bases, leaving 12 bases between them. Germline assignment: CDR1 SNHLY and CDR2 FYNNEI. The CDR3 covers 15 residues. CDR3 in amino acids: CASSESAGSTGELFF. DNA for the CDR3: TGTGCCAGCAGTGAGTCGGCAGGGAGCACCGGGGAGCTGTTTTTT. Full variable domain (remainder filled in from reference TRBV2 and TRBJ2-2): EPEVTQTPSHQVTQMGQEVILRCVPISNHLYFYWYRQILGQKVEFLVSFYNNEISEKSEIFDDQFSVERPDGSNFTLKIRSTKLEDSAMYFCASSESAGSTGELFFGEGSRLTVL.

The gene calls are TRBV7-9 and TRBJ2-1, with unresolved D. The germline V gene has CDR1 SEHNR and CDR2 FQNEAQ (reference sequence). There are 12 residues in the CDR3. Trimming pared 5 bases from V and 7 bases from J, leaving 9 bases between. The CDR3 region is CASSIDRNEQFF. CDR3 bases: TGTGCCAGCAGCATAGATCGGAATGAGCAGTTCTTC.

This clonotype came up a few times. The V gene is TRBV7-6, the J gene TRBJ1-2; D not resolved. V was trimmed by 3 bases and J by 8 bases, leaving 16 bases between them. Germline CDR1 is SGHVS and CDR2 is FNYEAQ. The CDR3 contains 14 residues. CDR3 DNA sequence: TGTGCCAGCAGCTTTTCGACTCCTTACGGGGGCTACACCTTC. Its translation: CASSFSTPYGGYTF.

This chain connects TRBV7-6 to TRBJ1-4, with 7 bases identical to TRBD1. The CDR3 totals 15 residues. Germline-derived CDR1 and CDR2 are SGHVS and FNYEAQ. After removal of 5 bases from V and 4 bases from J, the junction contained 7 bases not matched to a gene. The CDR3 DNA is TGTGCCAGCAGCCCATCGACAGGGTTTAATGAAAAACTGTTTTTT. Protein sequence: CASSPSTGFNEKLFF.

This clonotype was counted between two and nine times. The chain has TRBV16 and TRBJ1-1; 12 bases match TRBD1. V lost 7 bases and J lost 7; bases outside the gene matches: 10. This CDR3 is built from 15 residues. CDR1 and CDR2 (germline): KGHSY, FQNENV. The CDR3 DNA sequence: TGTGCCAGCAACCCGGGACAGGGGGCATATGATGAAGCTTTCTTT. Its protein product is CASNPGQGAYDEAFF.

Remarks on this clonotype: As the CDR3 is not closed by the conserved phenylalanine or tryptophan, this likely results from a read error. The chain is built from TRBV12-3 or TRBV12-4 and TRBJ2-3; D is possibly TRBD1 or TRBD2 (6 bases each). The CDR3 contains 16 residues. Deletions cut 4 bases from V and 2 bases from J, with 16 bases between. Here the CDR3 reads CASSWEVGANTDTQYS. DNA of the CDR3: TGTGCCAGCAGTTGGGAGGTGGGGGCGAACACAGATACGCAGTATTCT.

CDR3 amino acids: CASSGDRGLSNQPQHF. Written as DNA, the CDR3 is TGTGCCAGCAGTGGGGACAGGGGGCTGAGCAATCAGCCCCAGCATTTT. V usage is TRBV2 and J usage is TRBJ1-5, with TRBD1 matching 12 bases. The CDR3 consists of 16 residues. The trim removed 4 bases at V and 1 base at J, leaving 2 bases unmatched. Germline V CDR1 and CDR2: SNHLY, FYNNEI.

The J gene is TRBJ2-2, the V gene TRBV4-3; weak D call: TRBD1 (6 bases). CDR1 and CDR2 from the germline V gene are LGHNA and YSLEER. The length of the CDR3 is 14 residues. V lost 4 bases and J 5 bases, leaving 11 bases between the germline ends. CDR3 in amino acids: CASSLLQGTGELFF. In DNA, the CDR3 is TGCGCCAGCAGCCTACTTCAGGGGACCGGGGAGCTGTTTTTT.

A single count supports this clonotype. The CDR3 region is CASGFGGAEQYV. CDR3 in DNA: TGTGCCAGCGGGTTCGGGGGTGCCGAGCAGTACGTC. The rearrangement joins TRBV6-2 or TRBV6-3 to TRBJ2-7; possibly TRBD2 for D (6 bases). Between the trimmed V and J ends, which lost 8 bases and 6 bases, there was a span of 14 bases. This CDR3 has 12 residues. CDR1 is MNHEY and CDR2 is SVGEGT in the germline V gene.

This rearrangement joins TRBV6-5 to TRBJ1-5; D is uncertain. CDR3 length: 14 amino acids. Per the germline V gene, CDR1 is MNHEY and CDR2 is SVGAGI. Trimming removed 5 bases from V and 2 bases from J, with 10 bases in between. CDR3 nucleotide sequence: TGTGCCAGCAGTCTCGGACTGTGCAATCAGCCCCAGCATTTT. Translating gives CASSLGLCNQPQHF.

V and J are TRBV6-5 and TRBJ2-5; 13 bases are shared with TRBD2. Germline CDR1 MNHEY, CDR2 SVGAGI. V dropped 8 bases and J dropped 5; count of bases not matched to a gene: 11. The CDR3 totals 16 residues. Here the CDR3 reads CASQRLAGGTLETQYF. CDR3 sequence (DNA): TGTGCCAGCCAGAGACTAGCGGGGGGAACCCTGGAGACCCAGTACTTC.

In this sample, this clonotype turned up a few times. This chain connects TRBV6-1 to TRBJ2-7, with D possibly matching TRBD2 (6 bases). The V gene lost 2 bases and the J gene lost 2 bases, with 19 bases spanning the gap. Looked up from germline, CDR1 is MNHNS and CDR2 is SASEGT. This CDR3 spans 17 amino acids. CDR3: CASSETVGRIGTYEQYF. The CDR3 DNA reads as TGTGCCAGCAGTGAAACCGTAGGGAGGATCGGAACCTACGAGCAGTACTTC.

This clonotype was counted between two and nine times. The CDR3 protein is CATSRDLGVQETQYF. Written as DNA, the CDR3 is TGTGCCACCAGCAGAGATTTGGGGGTCCAAGAGACCCAGTACTTC. The J gene is TRBJ2-5, the V gene TRBV15; D tentatively reads TRBD1 or TRBD2 (5 bases each). The germline CDR1 and CDR2 sequences are LNHNV and YYDKDF (reference sequence). Trimming stripped 0 bases from V and 1 base from J, with 9 bases between. The CDR3 is 15 amino acids.

This clonotype was seen only a few times. The chain couples TRBV7-9 to TRBJ2-1; D not resolved. This CDR3 contains 12 residues. The V end was cut by 6 bases, the J end by 10 bases, with 13 bases between. CDR1 is SEHNR, CDR2 FQNEAQ, per germline (reference sequence). In DNA, the CDR3 is TGTGCCAGCAGTCTAGGGTCTAAGGAGCAGTTCTTC. Protein: CASSLGSKEQFF.

The CDR3 spells CATSRDFGSGEDTGELFF. CDR3 in DNA: TGTGCCACCAGCAGAGATTTCGGAAGCGGGGAAGACACCGGGGAGCTGTTTTTT. The J gene is TRBJ2-2, the V gene TRBV15, with 7 bases that match TRBD2. The CDR3 runs 18 residues. J lost 3 bases, V lost 0 bases, and 10 bases had no gene match. CDR1 is LNHNV, CDR2 YYDKDF, per germline (reference sequence).

The sample holds a few counts of this clonotype. The J gene is TRBJ2-1, the V gene TRBV4-3; 10 nucleotides line up with TRBD1. This CDR3 contains 18 residues. Germline CDR1 and CDR2: LGHNA and YSLEER. The trim removed 1 base at V and 8 bases at J, leaving 14 bases unmatched. The CDR3 nucleotides read TGCGCCAGCAGCCAAGGAGGGCCGGGACAGGGGACTCTCGATGAGCAGTTCTTC. Encoded protein: CASSQGGPGQGTLDEQFF.

The sample holds a few counts of this clonotype. The chain carries TRBV7-8 and TRBJ1-6; D remains ambiguous. This CDR3 comprises 17 residues. V was clipped by 0 bases and J by 7 bases, with 16 bases between them. CDR1 is SGHVS, CDR2 FQNEAQ, per germline. CDR3 residues: CASSLASAASRNSPLHF. The CDR3 region has the DNA TGTGCCAGCAGCTTAGCGTCGGCAGCCTCACGGAATTCACCCCTCCACTTT.

V gene TRBV27 combines with J gene TRBJ2-7; no clear D gene. Germline loops: CDR1 MNHEY, CDR2 SMNVEV (reference sequence). CDR3 size: 16 residues. Trimming pared 4 bases from V and 0 bases from J, leaving 16 bases between. CDR3 in DNA: TGTGCCAGCAGTTCCGAAGTGAATACAGTCTCCTACGAGCAGTACGTC. Its protein product is CASSSEVNTVSYEQYV.